This TCR beta chain was identified in a study of OX40 agonist ivuxolimab in advanced cancers. The junction had 2 bases not matched to a gene; V was cut back by 6 bases and J by 1 base. Germline CDR1 reads MNHNS; CDR2 reads SASEGT. This CDR3 has 14 residues. Sequenced by immunoSEQ multiplex PCR; TCRdb stores in-frame clones only, minus some. The sample contains about 74,000 clones, approximately 80% of which appear only once. The receptor's source is an adult with an advanced solid tumor such as melanoma, head and neck, liver or kidney cancer. This material consisted of CD4+ or CD8+ T cells sorted from blood, taken in a trial of the OX40 agonist ivuxolimab. This chain uses TRBV6-1 with TRBJ2-2; 7 nucleotides agree with TRBD2. The CDR3 DNA reads as TGTGCCAGCAGCCCTAGCGGGAACACCGGGGAGCTGTTTTTT. Its protein is CASSPSGNTGELFF.